This TCR beta chain was recovered during a study of multiple sclerosis patients with progressive multifocal leukoencephalopathy. At the level of the study: Longitudinal control samples came from natalizumab-treated multiple sclerosis patients without PML. Study results and limitations: The findings' link to JC virus versus immunocompromise remained uncertain. Lower normalized Shannon entropy suggested reduced TRB diversity in most PML patients.

CDR3 size: 14 residues. Germline V gene data show CDR1 as MNHEY and CDR2 as SVGAGI. V gave up 6 bases and J gave up 0 bases, with 6 bases separating them. Profiled with immunoSEQ multiplex PCR; TCRdb holds only in-frame clones, not every one. The repertoire has 25,000 to 35,000 clones, over 75% of them found once; the top ten carry around 1.4%. Concerning this clone: No antigen is known for it.

Time point denoted: before natalizumab initiation. The T0 samples predate the first natalizumab infusion. The chain joins TRBV6-5 to TRBJ2-6, with D unclear. The material sequenced was PBMCs. The TCR originated in a human donor with multiple sclerosis. The DNA of the CDR3 is TGTGCCAGCAGCTCGAGCTCTGGGGCCAACGTCCTGACTTTC. This translates into CASSSSSGANVLTF.